The clone carrying this TCR beta chain has only a few counts. This specimen belongs to a study of blood T cell repertoires in COVID-19. Study background: Material from acute and convalescent COVID-19 was sourced from the United States, Italy and Spain. T cells, B-cell-depleted T cells, or PBMCs provided the cDNA or gDNA that served as material.

Two negative PCRs, clearance, or symptom resolution had been documented for recovered Cohort 3 donors. Germline assignment: CDR1 LNHNV and CDR2 YYDKDF (reference sequence). Trimming took 3 bases from V and 7 from J; bases not matched to a gene: 5. The CDR3 spans 14 residues. The repertoire was sequenced with immunoSEQ multiplex PCR; TCRdb's copy has only in-frame clones and lacks some. The repertoire holds approximately 470,000 clones, about nine tenths seen once, with under 0.75% in the top ten. V usage is TRBV15 and J usage is TRBJ1-1, with 10 bases that match TRBD1. The TCR comes from a woman younger than 35 who had recovered from COVID-19. Sequencing used PBMCs or T cells enriched from blood (not recorded which). The CDR3, as DNA: TGTGCCACCAGCAGGCGGGACAGGGGAGGTGAAGCTTTCTTT. This encodes CATSRRDRGGEAFF.